This entry lists 12 T cell receptor beta chains sequenced from one sample in a study of spatial heterogeneity in lung cancer. TCRdb ran MiXCR on the 5' RACE reads and lists one entry per CDR3 protein. The data show tens of thousands of distinct CDR3 sequences, more than 10% seen once. Time point denoted: sample taken at primary tumor resection. Sequencing of whole RNA from tumor, nontumor lung or frozen PBMC involved no sorting. Here the sequenced sample was PBMCs, taken at surgery. All receptors derive from a male donor with early-stage non-small cell lung cancer.

V usage is TRBV12-3 or TRBV12-4 and J usage is TRBJ2-1; D may match TRBD1 or TRBD2 (5 bases each). Trimming stripped 5 bases from V and 5 bases from J, with 19 bases between. The CDR3 sequence is 16 residues long. This CDR3 reads CASSPGSGPPNNEQFF. As DNA, the CDR3 is TGTGCCAGCAGTCCTGGCTCGGGGCCGCCTAACAATGAGCAGTTCTTC.

The chain carries TRBV28 and TRBJ2-7; 9 bases line up with TRBD1. V dropped 3 bases and J dropped 5; count of bases not matched to a gene: 14. Germline CDR1 is MDHEN and CDR2 is SYDVKM. This CDR3 region has 17 residues. This CDR3 is CASSFPRRGQGSHEQYF. The CDR3 DNA is TGTGCCAGCAGTTTCCCGCGAAGGGGACAGGGAAGCCACGAGCAGTACTTC.

The chain has TRBV7-9 and TRBJ1-4; TRBD1 is a possible D gene (5 bases). The CDR3 has 14 residues. Germline loops: CDR1 SEHNR, CDR2 FQNEAQ (reference sequence). Trimming took 5 bases from V and 4 from J, leaving 11 bases between them. CDR3 loop: CASSIGTFNEKLFF. The CDR3 nucleotides read TGTGCCAGCAGCATCGGGACTTTTAATGAAAAACTGTTTTTT.

This clonotype was observed a few times. The V and J genes are TRBV24-1 and TRBJ1-4; 7 positions agree with TRBD1. The CDR3 contains 15 residues. Per germline, CDR1 KGHDR and CDR2 SFDVKD. The ends lost 7 bases at V and 5 bases at J; junction bases unmatched: 9. The CDR3 loop reads CATSRGGGANEKLFF. In nucleotides, the CDR3 is TGTGCCACCAGCCGAGGAGGGGGCGCGAATGAAAAACTGTTTTTT.

This clonotype was observed a few times. The CDR3 region has the DNA TGTGCCAGCACCTGGAGTAGGGACAATGAGCAGTTCTTC. Translated: CASTWSRDNEQFF. The chain joins TRBV2 to TRBJ2-1; no clear D. In germline, CDR1 is SNHLY, CDR2 FYNNEI. The germline V and J ends were trimmed by 7 bases and 5 bases, with 12 bases remaining between them. CDR3 length: 13 amino acids.

This clonotype was observed a handful of times. The chain employs TRBV29-1 and TRBJ2-7; 8 nucleotides align to TRBD2. The CDR3 has 11 residues. After removal of 6 bases from V and 6 bases from J, the junction contained 4 bases not matched to a gene. Looked up from germline, CDR1 is SQVTM and CDR2 is ANQGSEA. CDR3 region: CSVRGGGEQYF. The DNA for the CDR3 is TGCAGCGTACGGGGGGGCGGCGAGCAGTACTTC.

As DNA, the CDR3 is TGCAGCGTTCTCGGACAGGATGTAAATGGCTACACCTTC. This sequence encodes CSVLGQDVNGYTF. The rearrangement links TRBV29-1 to TRBJ1-2; 7 bases are a match to TRBD1. Germline lookup yields CDR1 SQVTM and CDR2 ANQGSEA. The CDR3 is 13 amino acids. With V trimmed by 5 bases and J by 6 bases, 9 bases remained unmatched.

The genes are TRBV6-5 and TRBJ2-3; D is uncertain. From germline, CDR1 is MNHEY and CDR2 SVGAGI. V lost 8 bases and J 0 bases, leaving 3 bases between the germline ends. This CDR3 spans 11 amino acids. CDR3 coding DNA: TGTGCCAGCCGAAGCACAGATACGCAGTATTTT. Protein sequence: CASRSTDTQYF.

The CDR3 here is CASSYPDGDSNQPQHF. The CDR3 DNA sequence: TGTGCCAGCAGTTACCCAGACGGAGATAGCAATCAGCCCCAGCATTTT. The V gene is TRBV6-2 or TRBV6-3, the J gene TRBJ1-5; D uncertain. The ends were cut back, 2 bases at V and 0 bases at J, with 11 bases in the middle. The germline V gene encodes CDR1 MNHEY and CDR2 SVGEGT. This CDR3 spans 16 amino acids.

This clonotype was recorded a few times. The J gene is TRBJ1-5, the V gene TRBV7-2; D remains unclear. There are 13 residues in the CDR3. Germline V CDR1 and CDR2: SGHTA, FQGNSA. V lost 0 bases and J 4 bases, leaving 4 bases between the germline ends. Here the CDR3 DNA reads TGTGCCAGCAGCTTAGCGCGGAATCAGCCCCAGCATTTT. As protein: CASSLARNQPQHF. Filled out from reference TRBV7-2 and TRBJ1-5, the complete variable domain reads GAGVSQSPSNKVTEKGKDVELRCDPISGHTALYWYRQSLGQGLEFLIYFQGNSAPDKSGLPSDRFSAERTGGSVSTLTIQRTQQEDSAVYLCASSLARNQPQHFGDGTRLSIL.

This clonotype came up once. The chain joins TRBV18 to TRBJ1-2; D gene uncertain. Germline CDR1 is KGHSH and CDR2 is LQKENI. The V end lost 0 bases, the J end lost 2 bases, and 10 bases lay between the germline ends. The CDR3 consists of 15 residues. CDR3 nucleotide sequence: TGTGCCAGCTCACCACCACAGCTTATCAACTATGGCTACACCTTC. As protein: CASSPPQLINYGYTF.

This clonotype was recorded a few times. The chain has TRBV12-3 or TRBV12-4 and TRBJ2-7; D gene uncertain. This CDR3 comprises 12 residues. Trimming stripped 3 bases from V and 1 base from J, with 4 bases between. CDR3 amino acids: CASSFESYEQYF. The CDR3 DNA sequence: TGTGCCAGCAGTTTTGAATCCTACGAGCAGTACTTC.